The present entry profiles one T cell receptor beta chain with its context. Its antigen is currently unknown. These data originate in a study of cytomegalovirus exposure and HLA in healthy donors. CDR1 is MGHDK, CDR2 SYGVNS, per germline. The CDR3 length is 17 residues. With 2 bases clipped from V and 3 bases from J, the junction kept 6 bases outside the gene matches. Study-level findings and limits: According to the study, 180 or so TCR beta chains were cytomegalovirus-associated. Later analysis associated a missense DCLRE1C variant with TCR beta V- and J-gene trimming. Analyzed later, association rates of TCRs varied across HLA loci, with DRB1 most and HLA-C fewest. The study carried out a later analysis of TCR beta sequences. It associated 15,000 to 20,000 of them with specific HLA alleles at a false discovery rate of 0.05.

Both 60 Vbeta primers and 13 Jbeta primers went into the PCR. TCRdb keeps only in-frame clones here, not all; method: immunoSEQ multiplex PCR. The profile shows over 150,000 clones, roughly 81% of them singletons. Sequencing used PBMCs. This chain connects TRBV25-1 to TRBJ1-4; 10 bases match TRBD1. The receptor comes from a girl aged 5-17 years in good health and CMV-seropositive. The CDR3 coding sequence is TGTGCCAGCAGTGAACGGGGGACAGGGGCCGCTAATGAAAAACTGTTTTTT. Protein: CASSERGTGAANEKLFF.